The source of this TCR beta chain is a study of cytomegalovirus exposure and HLA in healthy donors (dated 2017 in TCRdb). Notes on the research overall: An earlier analysis of 587 of the donors reported about 260 Gb of sequence data and 117 million unique TCR beta sequences obtained from around 180 million T cells. Along with the roughly 700-subject first cohort, a separate validation cohort of over 90 different subjects was used. The number of typed donors differed by locus: about 620-640 for A, B, C, DRB1 and DQB1; roughly 510 for DQA1; around 610 for DPA1; and some 450 for DPB1. Every discovery cohort repertoire had been produced on one sequencing platform. A later genetic analysis took genome-wide SNP genotypes for about 55% of the 666 donors and used that subset as a discovery cohort. An earlier analysis of approximately 640 of the donors applied high-throughput TCR beta sequencing to assess whether each TCR beta V gene segment acted as functional or pseudogenic. To predict cytomegalovirus infection status, the study brought together high-throughput TCR immunosequencing, statistical association of individual TCRs with disease status, and machine learning. A few DR-DQ haplotypes were handled as single units for association and clustering because linkage in the cohort was strong. Both class I and class II loci were covered by HLA typing, at four-digit resolution. Donor age, sex, ethnicity and CMV serostatus were collected together with the repertoire data. Roughly 320 gigabases of sequencing data and tens of millions of unique TCR sequences made up an early release that covered several hundred HLA-typed donors. Rather than using new phenotypic data, the later analysis identified candidate immune exposures from TCR beta sequences and from how often those sequences occurred across donors. Of the roughly 400 genotyped donors, about 80% fell in the genetic ancestry cluster associated with self-reported Caucasian donors. To study patterns of TCR occurrence, a later analysis re-analyzed previously published TCR beta repertoires from just over 650 donors and added high-resolution HLA genotyping. The aim of the study was to test whether cataloging public T cell receptors could identify signatures of past pathogen exposure. On average, roughly 250,000 unique TCR beta nucleotide sequences were sequenced per donor among some 420 genotyped donors of the cohort, with roughly 18% of those sequences being non-productive. Using immunosequencing, the study profiled T cell repertoires from around 680 subjects and related those repertoires to cytomegalovirus serostatus.

What the study reported, not specific to this receptor: At a false discovery rate of 0.05, a later analysis linked around 15,000 TCR beta sequences to specific HLA alleles. A cluster of highly shared sequence variants was judged likely to be a technical artifact of the sequencing pipeline. It was suggested by the authors that the approach could potentially be generalized to other disease states and immunological phenotypes. Cytomegalovirus status was reported to be diagnosed by the classifier with high specificity and sensitivity in both the original and validation cohorts. The presence/absence analyses assumed that sequencing depth was roughly uniform across donors, and that assumption may not be true. In an earlier analysis of 587 of the donors, most TCR beta V segments appeared in productive rearrangements about 90% or about 30% of the time, broadly matching IMGT annotations. Only TCR beta chains were sequenced in this cohort, and the absence of alpha or paired-chain data limited detectable features. The study gave a list of over 150 TCR beta chains associated with cytomegalovirus. V-gene and J-gene trimming of TCR beta chains was associated with a missense DCLRE1C variant in a later genetic analysis, and the association was replicated in an independent cohort. Some IMGT-functional V segments, including TRBV6-2 and TRBV6-3, could not be distinguished by the 87-base-pair reads and were therefore excluded. The earlier analysis of 587 of the donors excluded roughly 17 rarely observed V segments, including chromosome 9 orphons, because counts were too low. A later analysis found that most CMV-associated TCR beta chains appeared HLA-restricted, with HLA associations seemingly driven largely by CMV exposure. Correlated functional status among segregating V segments might be attributable to linkage disequilibrium, but an unknown experimental factor could not be ruled out. Because some donors lacked HLA typing at each locus, the association tests relied only on the typed subset. A later analysis found that HLA-associated TCR beta chains were more clonally expanded and had lower generation probabilities than equally common non-associated chains. CMV serostatus was the only immune exposure information available for the cohort. According to a later genetic analysis, donors in an Asian-associated ancestry cluster had fewer N-insertions in productive TCRs than the approximately 690-donor mean. In vitro tests confirmed that a few of the cytomegalovirus-associated TCR beta chains recognize cytomegalovirus antigens. In a later analysis, TCR association rates were found to vary across HLA loci, with the most associated TCRs seen for DRB1 alleles and the fewest for HLA-C alleles. A further reported finding was that TCR beta sequences accurately predicted the HLA-A and HLA-B alleles for most subjects in the first cohort. Strong co-occurrence of HLA alleles, especially DR and DQ, made assigning TCR associations to individual alleles difficult. A later analysis reported that several top co-occurrence clusters appeared linked to parvovirus B19, influenza, CMV and Epstein-Barr virus. Across donors, most TCR sequences were observed very rarely, whereas some public TCRs were present in many individuals.

The CDR3 has 19 amino acids, counting the end cysteine and phenylalanine. Of the read, only the CDR3 DNA is kept; its 57 bases are in frame from base 1. CDR1 and CDR2 are read off the germline V gene as SQVTM and ANQGSEA. Trimming leaves V shorter by 5 bases and J shorter by 0 bases, with the junction holding 16 bases beyond the gene matches. This clone was counted once. The specificity of this receptor is unknown. Base qualities are not recorded, but no much larger clone differs from it by a single base. To prepare the library, the immunoSEQ multiplex PCR assay was applied. A mixture of 60 forward primers for TCR Vbeta segments and 13 reverse primers for TCR Jbeta segments was used in the multiplex PCR. The CDR3 region of rearranged TCR beta genes was amplified from genomic DNA by a multiplex PCR assay. On the Illumina HiSeq System, the amplified TCR beta libraries were sequenced as 87-base-pair reads. The study's processing was this. A later analysis counted tens of millions of unique TCR beta chains across the 666 repertoires, and some 12 million of these chains were shared by at least two donors. Raw reads were error-corrected and collapsed into unique sequences by a nearest-neighbor algorithm in which closely related sequences were merged to remove PCR and sequencing errors. V, D and J gene segments were assigned by aligning CDR3 sequences to IMGT reference sequences. For a sequence to be retained, a match of at least six nucleotides was required to both a V gene segment and a J gene segment. A rearrangement was called productive if the CDR3 had no stop codons and remained in frame with V and J, and every other rearrangement was called non-productive. Following IMGT convention, CDR3 was defined as the stretch from the second conserved V-encoded cysteine to the conserved J-encoded phenylalanine. Sequences without an unambiguous match to a single V gene segment were excluded from the earlier analysis of about 640 of the donors. An earlier analysis of under 750 of the donors called V segments functional above 56.7% productive rearrangements and segregating when the between-donor standard deviation exceeded 5%. A statistical classification framework was developed to diagnose cytomegalovirus status using the catalog of TCR beta chain sequences. In a later analysis, TCR nucleotide sequences were compared against IMGT/GENE-DB human TR gene sequences so that V and J genes could be assigned. A later analysis assigned CDR3 sequences and most-parsimonious VDJ recombination scenarios with the TCRdist pipeline. In a later analysis, each TCR beta chain was defined by its CDR3 amino acid sequence together with its V-gene family, and reads lacking a unique V-gene family were excluded. As a way to deal with suspected cross-contamination and a sequencing artifact, a later analysis dropped nearly 600 nucleotide sequences that were highly shared and had low generation probability. A later analysis calculated a clonal expansion index for each public chain from normalized within-repertoire ranks of inferred template counts. In a later analysis, generation probabilities were computed with a VDJ recombination model fitted to out-of-frame rearrangements, and the resulting probabilities were checked against IGoR. A later analysis scored TCR-TCR, TCR-HLA and TCR-CMV co-occurrence with hypergeometric tests, applying a repertoire-size bias correction to TCR pairs. In a later analysis, false discovery rates were estimated by permuting HLA or CMV assignments 20 times. In a later analysis, co-occurring TCRs were grouped using DBSCAN, and TCRdist sequence similarity was added for clustering within HLA-allele-positive subsets. For co-occurrence clustering, repertoires with fewer than 30,000 or more than 120,000 public chains were excluded, along with five repertoires with anomalous nucleotide sharing. As stored in TCRdb, this immuneACCESS dataset retains in-frame rearrangements with V and J assigned. A fraction of the clones does not appear; measured against another copy, unresolved V genes explain less than half of the discrepancy, and the remainder lacks a known reason. V, J and clone size are those of that table, while D and trimming were read from the DNA. The sample table records about 120,000 clones; roughly 82% of these occur just once. The ten largest make up roughly 12% of the sample.

The cohort consisted of 600 to 700 healthy bone marrow donors. All cohort members were sampled while nominally healthy, although unrecorded immune exposures were likely present. The donor tested CMV seropositive and was one of the 289 seropositive cohort members. A peripheral blood sample was collected from each donor, and TCR beta sequencing was performed on peripheral blood mononuclear cells. The Qiagen DNeasy Blood Extraction Kit was used to extract genomic DNA from the blood cell samples. The origin of this receptor is a male donor in good health and CMV-seropositive. The sequencing sample was made of PBMCs. Here the chain combines TRBV29-1 and TRBJ2-3, and 11 junctional nucleotides match TRBD1. The CDR3 protein: CSVTPIPTGTGGSTDTQYF. The nucleotides read TGCAGCGTTACACCGATCCCGACCGGGACAGGGGGGAGCACAGATACGCAGTATTTT.